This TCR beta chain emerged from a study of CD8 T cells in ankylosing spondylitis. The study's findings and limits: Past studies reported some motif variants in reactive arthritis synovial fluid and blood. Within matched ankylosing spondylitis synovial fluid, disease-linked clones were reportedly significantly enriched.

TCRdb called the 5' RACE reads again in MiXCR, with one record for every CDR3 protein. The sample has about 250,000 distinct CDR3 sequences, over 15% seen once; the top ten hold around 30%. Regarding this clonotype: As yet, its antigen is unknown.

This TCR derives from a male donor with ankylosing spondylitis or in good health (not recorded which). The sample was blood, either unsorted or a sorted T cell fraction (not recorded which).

The CDR3 DNA reads TGTGCCACGGCCGAGACAGAAAACAATGAGCAGTTCTTC. This sequence encodes CATAETENNEQFF. V gene TRBV2 combines with J gene TRBJ2-1; TRBD1 is a possible D gene (5 bases). CDR3 length: 13 amino acids. Trimming left V 10 bases short and J 5 bases short, with 15 bases between. In germline, CDR1 is SNHLY, CDR2 FYNNEI.